This T cell receptor beta chain was found in a study of OX40 agonist ivuxolimab in advanced cancers. Study context: Patients were given ivuxolimab, an antibody that agonizes OX40 (CD134). Eligibility rules accepted prior anti-PD-1, anti-PD-L1 or anti-CTLA-4 therapy, and 35% to 40% had some.

Sequencing used immunoSEQ multiplex PCR; TCRdb keeps in-frame clones, though not all of them. Here the sample spans tens of thousands of clones, nearly 90% being singletons. Losses at the gene ends were 2 bases for V and 8 bases for J; bases not matched to a gene: 3. This CDR3 is built from 14 residues. Looked up from germline, CDR1 is MGHRA and CDR2 is YSYEKL. In this sample, this clone turned up a few times. Sequences were derived from CD4+ or CD8+ T cells sorted from blood, sampled in a trial of the OX40 agonist ivuxolimab. The chain links TRBV4-1 to TRBJ1-6, with 7 bases lining up with TRBD1. This sequence was found in an adult with an advanced solid tumor such as melanoma, head and neck, liver or kidney cancer. The CDR3, as DNA: TGCGCCAGCAGCCAACGGCAGGGGGATTCACCCCTCCACTTT. It codes for CASSQRQGDSPLHF.